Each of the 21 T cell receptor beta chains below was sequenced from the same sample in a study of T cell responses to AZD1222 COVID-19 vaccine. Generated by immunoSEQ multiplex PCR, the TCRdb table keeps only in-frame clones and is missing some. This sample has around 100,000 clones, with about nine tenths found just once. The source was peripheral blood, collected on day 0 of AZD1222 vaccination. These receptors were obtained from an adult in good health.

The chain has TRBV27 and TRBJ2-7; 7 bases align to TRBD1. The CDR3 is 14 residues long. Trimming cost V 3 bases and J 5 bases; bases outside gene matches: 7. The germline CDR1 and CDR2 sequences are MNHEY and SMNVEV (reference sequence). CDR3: CASSFDRVQHEQYF. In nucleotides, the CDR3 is TGTGCCAGCAGTTTTGACAGGGTACAACACGAGCAGTACTTC.

The CDR3 coding sequence is TGCGCCAGCAGCCCCGGGACCGGCTCTGGAAACACCATATATTTT. Translation gives CASSPGTGSGNTIYF. The chain couples TRBV5-1 to TRBJ1-3; D perhaps matches TRBD1 (5 bases). CDR1 SGHRS and CDR2 YFSETQ come from the germline V gene. This CDR3 is 15 amino acids long. Between the trimmed V and J ends, which lost 4 bases and 0 bases, there was a span of 11 bases. Looking up the rest from reference TRBV5-1 and TRBJ1-3 gives the full variable domain: KAGVTQTPRYLIKTRGQQVTLSCSPISGHRSVSWYQQTPGQGLQFLFEYFSETQRNKGNFPGRFSGRQFSNSRSEMNVSTLELGDSALYLCASSPGTGSGNTIYFGEGSWLTVV.

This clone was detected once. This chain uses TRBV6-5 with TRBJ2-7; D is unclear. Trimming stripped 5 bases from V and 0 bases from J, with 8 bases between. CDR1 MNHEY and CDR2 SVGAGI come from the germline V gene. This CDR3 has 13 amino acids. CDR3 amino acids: CASSRALSYEQYF. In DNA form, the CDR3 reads TGTGCCAGCAGTCGGGCTCTCTCCTACGAGCAGTACTTC.

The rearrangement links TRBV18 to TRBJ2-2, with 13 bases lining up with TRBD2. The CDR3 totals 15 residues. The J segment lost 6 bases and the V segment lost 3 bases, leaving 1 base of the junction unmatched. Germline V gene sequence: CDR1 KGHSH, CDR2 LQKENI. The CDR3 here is CASSPGLAGAGELFF. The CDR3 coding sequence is TGTGCCAGCTCACCCGGACTAGCGGGAGCCGGGGAGCTGTTTTTT.

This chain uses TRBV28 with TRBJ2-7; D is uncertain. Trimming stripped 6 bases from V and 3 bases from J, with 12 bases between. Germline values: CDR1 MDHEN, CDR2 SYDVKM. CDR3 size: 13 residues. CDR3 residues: CASRTGPYYEQYF. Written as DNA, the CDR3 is TGTGCCAGCAGAACCGGGCCGTACTACGAGCAGTACTTC. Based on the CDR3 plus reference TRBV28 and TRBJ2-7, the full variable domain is DVKVTQSSRYLVKRTGEKVFLECVQDMDHENMFWYRQDPGLGLRLIYFSYDVKMKEKGDIPEGYSVSREKKERFSLILESASTNQTSMYLCASRTGPYYEQYFGPGTRLTVT.

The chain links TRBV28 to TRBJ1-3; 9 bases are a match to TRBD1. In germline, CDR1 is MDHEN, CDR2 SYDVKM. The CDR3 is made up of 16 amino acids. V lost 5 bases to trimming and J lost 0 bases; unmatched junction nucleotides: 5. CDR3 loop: CASSHTGGDSGNTIYF. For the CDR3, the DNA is TGTGCCAGCAGTCATACAGGGGGCGACTCTGGAAACACCATATATTTT.

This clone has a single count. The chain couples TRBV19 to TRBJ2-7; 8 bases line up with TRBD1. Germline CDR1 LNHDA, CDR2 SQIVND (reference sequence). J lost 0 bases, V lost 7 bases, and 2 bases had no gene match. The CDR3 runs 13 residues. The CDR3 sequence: CASKGTGSYEQYF. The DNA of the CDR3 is TGTGCCAGTAAAGGGACAGGCTCCTACGAGCAGTACTTC.

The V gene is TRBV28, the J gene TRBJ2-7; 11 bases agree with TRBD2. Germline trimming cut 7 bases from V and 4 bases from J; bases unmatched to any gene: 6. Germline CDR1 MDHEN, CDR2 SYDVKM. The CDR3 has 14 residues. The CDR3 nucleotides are TGTGCCAGCAAACTAGCGGGAGCTTGGTACGAGCAGTACTTC. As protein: CASKLAGAWYEQYF.

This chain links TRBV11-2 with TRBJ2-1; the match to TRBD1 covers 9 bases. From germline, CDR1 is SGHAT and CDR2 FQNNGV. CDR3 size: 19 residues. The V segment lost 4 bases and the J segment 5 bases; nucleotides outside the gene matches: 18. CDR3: CASSSLRTGDLFNHNEQFF. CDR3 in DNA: TGTGCCAGCAGCTCCCTCAGGACAGGGGATTTATTTAATCACAATGAGCAGTTCTTC.

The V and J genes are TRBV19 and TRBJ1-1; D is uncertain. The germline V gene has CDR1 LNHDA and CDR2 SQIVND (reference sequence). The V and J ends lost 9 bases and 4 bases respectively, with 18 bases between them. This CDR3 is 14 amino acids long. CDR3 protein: CASSDLGGSTEAFF. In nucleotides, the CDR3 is TGTGCCAGCTCCGACCTCGGCGGCAGCACTGAAGCTTTCTTT.

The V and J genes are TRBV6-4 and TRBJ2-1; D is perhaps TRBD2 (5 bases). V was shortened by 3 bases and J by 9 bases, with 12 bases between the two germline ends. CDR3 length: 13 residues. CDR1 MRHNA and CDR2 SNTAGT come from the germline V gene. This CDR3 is CASSERAAGEQFF. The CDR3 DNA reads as TGTGCCAGCAGTGAACGGGCCGCGGGTGAGCAGTTCTTC.

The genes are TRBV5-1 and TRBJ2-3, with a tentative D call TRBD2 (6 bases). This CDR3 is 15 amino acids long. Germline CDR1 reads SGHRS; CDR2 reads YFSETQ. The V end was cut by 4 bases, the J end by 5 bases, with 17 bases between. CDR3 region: CASSIPGRAGDTQYF. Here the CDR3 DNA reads TGCGCCAGCAGCATCCCAGGGAGAGCGGGAGATACGCAGTATTTT.

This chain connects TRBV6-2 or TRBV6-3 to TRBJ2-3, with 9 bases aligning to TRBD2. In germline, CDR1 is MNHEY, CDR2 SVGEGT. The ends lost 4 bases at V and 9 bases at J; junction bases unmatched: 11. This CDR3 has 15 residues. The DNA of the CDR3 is TGTGCCAGCAGTTTCGGGACTAGCCCCCTGGGGACGCAGTATTTT. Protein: CASSFGTSPLGTQYF.

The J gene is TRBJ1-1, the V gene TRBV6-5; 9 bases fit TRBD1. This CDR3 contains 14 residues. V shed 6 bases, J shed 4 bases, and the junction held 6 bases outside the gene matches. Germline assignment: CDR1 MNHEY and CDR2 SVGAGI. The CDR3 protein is CASRSQGAVTEAFF. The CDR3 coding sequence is TGTGCCAGCAGGTCACAGGGGGCCGTCACTGAAGCTTTCTTT.

CDR3 sequence reads: CASSLPPGAPYKRPDTQYF. CDR3 bases: TGTGCCAGCAGTTTACCCCCTGGCGCCCCTTACAAACGCCCAGATACGCAGTATTTT. V and J are TRBV27 and TRBJ2-3, with D unresolved. Germline CDR1 MNHEY, CDR2 SMNVEV (reference sequence). The CDR3 has 19 amino acids. V lost 2 bases and J 4 bases, leaving 25 bases between the germline ends.

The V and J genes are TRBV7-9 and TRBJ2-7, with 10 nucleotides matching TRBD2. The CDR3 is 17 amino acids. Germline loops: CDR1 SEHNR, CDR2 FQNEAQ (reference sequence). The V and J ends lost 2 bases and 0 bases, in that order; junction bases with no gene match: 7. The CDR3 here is CASSLLAGVALSYEQYF. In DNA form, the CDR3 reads TGTGCCAGCAGCTTACTAGCGGGAGTTGCCCTCTCCTACGAGCAGTACTTC.

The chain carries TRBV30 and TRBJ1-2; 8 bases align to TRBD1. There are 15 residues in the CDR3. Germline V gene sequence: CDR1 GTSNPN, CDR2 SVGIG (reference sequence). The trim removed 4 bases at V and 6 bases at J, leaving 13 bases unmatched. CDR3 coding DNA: TGTGCCTGGACCGACTCCCTTACAGGGGGAAATGGCTACACCTTC. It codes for CAWTDSLTGGNGYTF.

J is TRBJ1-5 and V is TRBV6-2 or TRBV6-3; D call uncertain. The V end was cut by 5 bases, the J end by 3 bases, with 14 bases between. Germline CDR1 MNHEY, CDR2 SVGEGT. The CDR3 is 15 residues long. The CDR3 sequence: CASSQSLTSNQPQHF. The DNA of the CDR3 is TGTGCCAGCAGTCAATCATTAACCTCCAATCAGCCCCAGCATTTT.

For the CDR3, the DNA is TGTGCCAGCAGTCCCCAGCCAGATACGCAGTATTTT. Translated: CASSPQPDTQYF. The chain recombines TRBV6-2 or TRBV6-3 with TRBJ2-3, with D unresolved. Trimming left V 5 bases short and J 4 bases short, with 7 bases between. CDR1 is MNHEY, CDR2 SVGEGT, per germline. CDR3 size: 12 residues.

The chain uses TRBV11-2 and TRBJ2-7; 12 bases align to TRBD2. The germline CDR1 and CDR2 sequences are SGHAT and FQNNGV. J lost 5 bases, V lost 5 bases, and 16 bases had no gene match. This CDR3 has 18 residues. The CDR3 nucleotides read TGTGCCAGCAGCCCCCGGACTAGCGGGACCCCTGGGGTCCACGAGCAGTACTTC. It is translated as CASSPRTSGTPGVHEQYF.

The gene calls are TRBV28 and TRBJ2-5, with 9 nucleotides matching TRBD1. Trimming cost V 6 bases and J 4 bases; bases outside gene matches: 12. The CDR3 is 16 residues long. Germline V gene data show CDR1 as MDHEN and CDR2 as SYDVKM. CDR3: CASRHTGGGLRETQYF. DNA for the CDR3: TGTGCCAGCAGGCACACAGGGGGCGGTTTGCGAGAGACCCAGTACTTC.